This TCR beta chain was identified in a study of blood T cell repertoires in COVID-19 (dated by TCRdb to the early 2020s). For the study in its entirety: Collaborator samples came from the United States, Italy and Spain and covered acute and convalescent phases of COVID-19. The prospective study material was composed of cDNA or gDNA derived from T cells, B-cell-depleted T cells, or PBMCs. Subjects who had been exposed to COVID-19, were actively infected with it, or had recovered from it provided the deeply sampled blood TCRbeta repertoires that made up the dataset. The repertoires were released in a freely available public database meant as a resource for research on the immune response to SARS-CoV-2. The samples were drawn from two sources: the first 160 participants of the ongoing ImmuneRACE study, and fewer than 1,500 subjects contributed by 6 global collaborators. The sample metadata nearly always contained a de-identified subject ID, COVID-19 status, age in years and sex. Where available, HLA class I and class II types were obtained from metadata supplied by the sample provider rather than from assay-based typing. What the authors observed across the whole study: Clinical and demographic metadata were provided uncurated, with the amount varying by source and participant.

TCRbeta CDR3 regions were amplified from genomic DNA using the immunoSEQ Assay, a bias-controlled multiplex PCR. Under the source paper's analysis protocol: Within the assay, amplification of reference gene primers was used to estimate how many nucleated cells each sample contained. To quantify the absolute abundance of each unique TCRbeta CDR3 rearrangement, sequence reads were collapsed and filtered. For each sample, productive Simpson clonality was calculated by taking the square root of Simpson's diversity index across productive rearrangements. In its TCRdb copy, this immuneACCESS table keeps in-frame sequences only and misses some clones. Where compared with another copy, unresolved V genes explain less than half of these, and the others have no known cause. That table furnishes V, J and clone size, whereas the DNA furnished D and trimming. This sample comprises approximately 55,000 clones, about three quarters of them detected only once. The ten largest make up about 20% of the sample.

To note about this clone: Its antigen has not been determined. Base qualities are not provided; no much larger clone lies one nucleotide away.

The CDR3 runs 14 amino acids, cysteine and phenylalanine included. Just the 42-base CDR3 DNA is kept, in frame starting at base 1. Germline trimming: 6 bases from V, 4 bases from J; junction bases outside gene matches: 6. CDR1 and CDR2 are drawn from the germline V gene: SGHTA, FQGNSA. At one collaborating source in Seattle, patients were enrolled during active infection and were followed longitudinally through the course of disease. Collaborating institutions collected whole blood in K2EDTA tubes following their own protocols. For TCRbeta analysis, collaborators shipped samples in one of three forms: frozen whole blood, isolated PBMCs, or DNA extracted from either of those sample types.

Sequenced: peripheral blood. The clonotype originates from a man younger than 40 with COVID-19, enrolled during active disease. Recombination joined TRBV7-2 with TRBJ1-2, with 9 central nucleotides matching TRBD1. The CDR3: CASRYRGQGYGYTF. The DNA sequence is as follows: TGTGCCAGCAGATACAGGGGGCAGGGCTATGGCTACACCTTC.